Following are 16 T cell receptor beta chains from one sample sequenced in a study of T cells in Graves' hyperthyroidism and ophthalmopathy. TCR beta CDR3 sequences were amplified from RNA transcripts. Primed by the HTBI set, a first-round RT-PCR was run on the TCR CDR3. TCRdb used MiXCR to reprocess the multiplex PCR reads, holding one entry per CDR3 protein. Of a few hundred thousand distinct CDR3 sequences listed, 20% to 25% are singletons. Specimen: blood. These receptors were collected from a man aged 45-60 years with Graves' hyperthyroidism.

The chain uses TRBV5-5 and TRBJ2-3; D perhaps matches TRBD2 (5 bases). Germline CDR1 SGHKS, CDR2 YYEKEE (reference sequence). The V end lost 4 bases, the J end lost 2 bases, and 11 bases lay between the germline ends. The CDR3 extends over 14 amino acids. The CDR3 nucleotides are TGTGCCAGCAGCCTTAACCTAGCCACAGATACGCAGTATTTT. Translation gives CASSLNLATDTQYF.

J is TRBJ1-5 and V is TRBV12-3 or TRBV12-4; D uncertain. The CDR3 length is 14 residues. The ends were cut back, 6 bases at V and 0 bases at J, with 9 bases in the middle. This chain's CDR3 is CASRPSGSNQPQHF. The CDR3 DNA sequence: TGTGCCAGCAGGCCCAGCGGTAGCAATCAGCCCCAGCATTTT.

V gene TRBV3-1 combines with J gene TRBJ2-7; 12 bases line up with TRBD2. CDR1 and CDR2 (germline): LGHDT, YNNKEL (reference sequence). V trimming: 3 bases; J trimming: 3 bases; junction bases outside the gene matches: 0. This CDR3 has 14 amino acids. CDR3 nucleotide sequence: TGTGCCAGCAGCCAGGGACTAGCGGGCTACGAGCAGTACTTC. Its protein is CASSQGLAGYEQYF.

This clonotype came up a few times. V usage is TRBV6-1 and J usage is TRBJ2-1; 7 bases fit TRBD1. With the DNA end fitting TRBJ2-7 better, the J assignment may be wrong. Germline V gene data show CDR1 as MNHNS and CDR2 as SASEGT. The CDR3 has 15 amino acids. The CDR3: CASSEKGASYNEQYF. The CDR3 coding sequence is TGTGCCAGCAGTGAAAAGGGGGCGAGTTACAATGAGCAGTACTTC.

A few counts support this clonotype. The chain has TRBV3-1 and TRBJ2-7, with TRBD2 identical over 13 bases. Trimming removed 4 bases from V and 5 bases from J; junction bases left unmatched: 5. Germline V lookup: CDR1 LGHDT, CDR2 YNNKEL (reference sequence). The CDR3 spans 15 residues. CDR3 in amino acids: CASSRTSGSTHEQYF. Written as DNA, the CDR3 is TGTGCCAGCAGCCGGACTAGCGGGAGTACCCACGAGCAGTACTTC.

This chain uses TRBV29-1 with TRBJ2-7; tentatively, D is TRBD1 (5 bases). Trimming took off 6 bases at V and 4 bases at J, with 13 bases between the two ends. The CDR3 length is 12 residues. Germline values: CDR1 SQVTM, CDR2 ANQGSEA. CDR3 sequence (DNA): TGCAGCGTGGGCAAAGCAGGGTACGAGCAGTACTTC. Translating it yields CSVGKAGYEQYF.

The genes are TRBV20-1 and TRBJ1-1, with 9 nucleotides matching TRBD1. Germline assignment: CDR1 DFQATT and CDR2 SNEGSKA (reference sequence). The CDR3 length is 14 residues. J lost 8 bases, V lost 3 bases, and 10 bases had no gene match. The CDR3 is CSASDGTGINEAFF. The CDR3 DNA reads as TGCAGTGCTAGCGACGGGACAGGGATTAACGAAGCTTTCTTT.

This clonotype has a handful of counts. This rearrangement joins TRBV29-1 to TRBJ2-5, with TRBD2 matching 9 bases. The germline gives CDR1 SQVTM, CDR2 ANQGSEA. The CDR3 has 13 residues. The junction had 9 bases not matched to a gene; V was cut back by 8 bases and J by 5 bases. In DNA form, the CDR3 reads TGCAGCATCCCTTTTAGCGGGAGTGAGACCCAGTACTTC. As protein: CSIPFSGSETQYF. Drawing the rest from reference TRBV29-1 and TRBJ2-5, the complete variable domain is SAVISQKPSRDICQRGTSLTIQCQVDSQVTMMFWYRQQPGQSLTLIATANQGSEATYESGFVIDKFPISRPNLTFSTLTVSNMSPEDSSIYLCSIPFSGSETQYFGPGTRLLVL.

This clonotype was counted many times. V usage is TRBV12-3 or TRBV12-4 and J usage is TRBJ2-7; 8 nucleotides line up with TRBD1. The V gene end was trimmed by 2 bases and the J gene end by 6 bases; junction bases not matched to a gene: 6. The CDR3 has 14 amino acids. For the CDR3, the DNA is TGTGCCAGCAGTTTATCAGCCGGGACAGGCGAGCAGTACTTC. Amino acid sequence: CASSLSAGTGEQYF.

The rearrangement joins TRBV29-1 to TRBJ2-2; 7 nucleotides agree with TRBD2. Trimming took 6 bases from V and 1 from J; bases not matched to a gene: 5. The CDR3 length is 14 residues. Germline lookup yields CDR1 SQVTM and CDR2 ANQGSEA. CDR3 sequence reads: CSVTSSGNTGELFF. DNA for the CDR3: TGCAGCGTAACATCTAGCGGGAACACCGGGGAGCTGTTTTTT.

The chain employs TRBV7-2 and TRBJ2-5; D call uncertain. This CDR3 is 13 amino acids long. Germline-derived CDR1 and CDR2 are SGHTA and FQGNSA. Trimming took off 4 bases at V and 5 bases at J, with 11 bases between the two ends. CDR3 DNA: TGTGCCAGCAGCTCTAGGTCGAGGGAGACCCAGTACTTC. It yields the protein CASSSRSRETQYF.

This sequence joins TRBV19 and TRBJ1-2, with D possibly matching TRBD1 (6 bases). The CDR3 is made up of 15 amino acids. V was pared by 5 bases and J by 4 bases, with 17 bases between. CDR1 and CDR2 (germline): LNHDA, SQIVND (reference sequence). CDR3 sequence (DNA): TGTGCCAGTAGTCCAATAGGGGGGATTGCCTATGGCTACACCTTC. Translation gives CASSPIGGIAYGYTF.

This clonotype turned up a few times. CDR3 loop: CASSSRLAGGSYVDTGELFF. The CDR3 coding sequence is TGTGCCAGCAGTTCCAGACTAGCGGGAGGGTCCTATGTGGACACCGGGGAGCTGTTTTTT. J is TRBJ2-2 and V is TRBV28, with 14 bases identical to TRBD2. Germline V gene lookup returns CDR1 MDHEN and CDR2 SYDVKM. The CDR3 loop spans 20 amino acids. V lost 4 bases and J lost 3; bases outside the gene matches: 13.

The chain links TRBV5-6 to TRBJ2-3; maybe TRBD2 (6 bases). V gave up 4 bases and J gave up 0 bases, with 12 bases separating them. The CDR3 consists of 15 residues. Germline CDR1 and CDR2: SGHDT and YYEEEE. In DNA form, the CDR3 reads TGTGCCAGCAGCCCCGCTGGGACTAGCACAGATACGCAGTATTTT. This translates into CASSPAGTSTDTQYF. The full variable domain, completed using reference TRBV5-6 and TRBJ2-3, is DAGVTQSPTHLIKTRGQQVTLRCSPKSGHDTVSWYQQALGQGPQFIFQYYEEEERQRGNFPDRFSGHQFPNYSSELNVNALLLGDSALYLCASSPAGTSTDTQYFGPGTRLTVL.

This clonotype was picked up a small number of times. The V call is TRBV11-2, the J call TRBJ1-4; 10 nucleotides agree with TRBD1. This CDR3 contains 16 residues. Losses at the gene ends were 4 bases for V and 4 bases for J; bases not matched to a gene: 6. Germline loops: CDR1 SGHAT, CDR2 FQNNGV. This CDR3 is CASSSSDRGYNEKLFF. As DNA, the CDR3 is TGTGCCAGCAGCTCCTCGGACAGGGGGTATAATGAAAAACTGTTTTTT.

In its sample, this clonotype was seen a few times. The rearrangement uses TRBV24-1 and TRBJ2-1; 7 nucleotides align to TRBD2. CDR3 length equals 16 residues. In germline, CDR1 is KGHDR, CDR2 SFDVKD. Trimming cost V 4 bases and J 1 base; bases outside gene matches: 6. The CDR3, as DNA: TGTGCCACCAGTGACCCCCTAGCGGCTTCCTACAATGAGCAGTTCTTC. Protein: CATSDPLAASYNEQFF.